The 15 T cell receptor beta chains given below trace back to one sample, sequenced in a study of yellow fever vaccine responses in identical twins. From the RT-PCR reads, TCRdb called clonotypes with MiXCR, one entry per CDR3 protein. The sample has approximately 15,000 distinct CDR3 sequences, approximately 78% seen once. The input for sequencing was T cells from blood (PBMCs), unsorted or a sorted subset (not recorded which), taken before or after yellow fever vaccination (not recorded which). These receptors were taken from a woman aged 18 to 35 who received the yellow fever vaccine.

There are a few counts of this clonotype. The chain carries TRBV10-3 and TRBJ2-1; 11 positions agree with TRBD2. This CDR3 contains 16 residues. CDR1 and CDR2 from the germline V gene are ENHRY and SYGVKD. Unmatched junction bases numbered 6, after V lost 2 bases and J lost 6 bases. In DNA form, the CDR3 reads TGTGCCATCAGTGAGGGGCCTAGCGGGGGGACCAATGAGCAGTTCTTC. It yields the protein CAISEGPSGGTNEQFF.

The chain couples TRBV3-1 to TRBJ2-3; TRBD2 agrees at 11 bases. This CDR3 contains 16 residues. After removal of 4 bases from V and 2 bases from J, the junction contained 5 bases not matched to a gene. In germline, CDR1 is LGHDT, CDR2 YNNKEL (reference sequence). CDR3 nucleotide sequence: TGTGCCAGCAGCCTACTAGCGGGGGCCTACACAGATACGCAGTATTTT. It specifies CASSLLAGAYTDTQYF.

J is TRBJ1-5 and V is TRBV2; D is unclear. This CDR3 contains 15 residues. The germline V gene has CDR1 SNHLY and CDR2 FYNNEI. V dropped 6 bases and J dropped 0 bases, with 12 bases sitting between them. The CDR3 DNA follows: TGTGCCAGCAGCTGGACGGATGCTAGCAATCAGCCCCAGCATTTT. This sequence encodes CASSWTDASNQPQHF.

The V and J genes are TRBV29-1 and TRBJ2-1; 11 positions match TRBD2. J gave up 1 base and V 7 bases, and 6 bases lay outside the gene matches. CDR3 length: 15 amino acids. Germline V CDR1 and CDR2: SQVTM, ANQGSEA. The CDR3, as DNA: TGCAGCGCTAGCGGGGGGAGGTGGTCCTACAATGAGCAGTTCTTC. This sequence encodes CSASGGRWSYNEQFF.

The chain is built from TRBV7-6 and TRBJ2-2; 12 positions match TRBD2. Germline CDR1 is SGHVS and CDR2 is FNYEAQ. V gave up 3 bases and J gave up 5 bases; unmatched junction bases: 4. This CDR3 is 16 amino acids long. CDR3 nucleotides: TGTGCCAGCAGCTTTTGGACTAGCGGGACGACCGGGGAGCTGTTTTTT. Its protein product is CASSFWTSGTTGELFF.

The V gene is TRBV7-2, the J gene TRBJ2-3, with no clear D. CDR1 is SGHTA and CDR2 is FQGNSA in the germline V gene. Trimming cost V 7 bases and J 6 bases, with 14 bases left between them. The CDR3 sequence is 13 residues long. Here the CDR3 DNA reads TGTGCCAGCACCCTATATCCTACTGATACGCAGTATTTT. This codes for CASTLYPTDTQYF.

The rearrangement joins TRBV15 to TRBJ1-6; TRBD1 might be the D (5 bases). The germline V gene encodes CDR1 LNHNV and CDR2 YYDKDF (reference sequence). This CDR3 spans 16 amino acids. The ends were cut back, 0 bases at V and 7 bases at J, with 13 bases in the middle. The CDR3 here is CATSRDPGLANSPLHF. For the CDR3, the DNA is TGTGCCACCAGCAGAGATCCAGGGTTGGCGAATTCACCCCTCCACTTT.

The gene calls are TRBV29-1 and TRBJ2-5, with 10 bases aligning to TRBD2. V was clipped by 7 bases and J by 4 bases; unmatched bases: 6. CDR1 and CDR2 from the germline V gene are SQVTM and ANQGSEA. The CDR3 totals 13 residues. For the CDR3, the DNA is TGCAGCGCGAGACTAGCGGGCGGAGAGACCCAGTACTTC. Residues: CSARLAGGETQYF. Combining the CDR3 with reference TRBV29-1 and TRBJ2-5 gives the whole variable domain SAVISQKPSRDICQRGTSLTIQCQVDSQVTMMFWYRQQPGQSLTLIATANQGSEATYESGFVIDKFPISRPNLTFSTLTVSNMSPEDSSIYLCSARLAGGETQYFGPGTRLLVL.

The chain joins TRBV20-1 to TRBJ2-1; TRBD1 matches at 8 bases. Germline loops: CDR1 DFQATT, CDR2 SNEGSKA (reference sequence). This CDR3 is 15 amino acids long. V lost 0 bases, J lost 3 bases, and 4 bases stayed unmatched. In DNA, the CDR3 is TGCAGTGCTAGAGACTTGACAGGGGACTACAATGAGCAGTTCTTC. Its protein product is CSARDLTGDYNEQFF.

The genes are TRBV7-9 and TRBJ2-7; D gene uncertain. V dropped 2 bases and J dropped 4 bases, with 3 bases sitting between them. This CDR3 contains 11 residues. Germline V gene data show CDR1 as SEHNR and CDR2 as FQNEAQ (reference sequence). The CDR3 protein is CASSLLYEQYF. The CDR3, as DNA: TGTGCCAGCAGCTTACTATACGAGCAGTACTTC.

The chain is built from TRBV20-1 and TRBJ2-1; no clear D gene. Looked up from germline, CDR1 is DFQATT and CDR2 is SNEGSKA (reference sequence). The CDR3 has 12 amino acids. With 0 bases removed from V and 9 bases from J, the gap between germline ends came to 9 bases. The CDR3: CSARELAPEQFF. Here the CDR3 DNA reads TGCAGTGCTAGAGAACTGGCGCCTGAGCAGTTCTTC.

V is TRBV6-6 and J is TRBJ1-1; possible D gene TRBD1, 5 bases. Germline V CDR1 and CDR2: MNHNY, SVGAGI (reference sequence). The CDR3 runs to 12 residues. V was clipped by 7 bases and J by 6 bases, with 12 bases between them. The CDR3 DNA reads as TGTGCCAGCATCACCTCGGGGCCTGAAGCTTTCTTT. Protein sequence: CASITSGPEAFF.

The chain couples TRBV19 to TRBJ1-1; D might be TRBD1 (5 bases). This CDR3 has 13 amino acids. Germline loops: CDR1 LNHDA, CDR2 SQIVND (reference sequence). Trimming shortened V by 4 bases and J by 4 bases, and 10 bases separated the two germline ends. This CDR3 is CASSTQGSTEAFF. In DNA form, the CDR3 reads TGTGCCAGTAGTACCCAGGGTTCCACTGAAGCTTTCTTT.

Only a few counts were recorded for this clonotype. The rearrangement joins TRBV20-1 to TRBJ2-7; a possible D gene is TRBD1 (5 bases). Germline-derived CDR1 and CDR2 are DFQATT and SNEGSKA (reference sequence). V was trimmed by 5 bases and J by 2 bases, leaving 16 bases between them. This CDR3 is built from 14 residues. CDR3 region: CSARSRQNPYEQYF. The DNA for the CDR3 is TGCAGTGCTCGGTCCCGACAGAACCCCTACGAGCAGTACTTC.

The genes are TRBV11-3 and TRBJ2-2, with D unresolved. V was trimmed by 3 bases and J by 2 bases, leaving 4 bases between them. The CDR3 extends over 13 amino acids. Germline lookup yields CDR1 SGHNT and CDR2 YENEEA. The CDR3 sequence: CASSFANTGELFF. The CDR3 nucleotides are TGTGCCAGCAGCTTCGCTAACACCGGGGAGCTGTTTTTT.